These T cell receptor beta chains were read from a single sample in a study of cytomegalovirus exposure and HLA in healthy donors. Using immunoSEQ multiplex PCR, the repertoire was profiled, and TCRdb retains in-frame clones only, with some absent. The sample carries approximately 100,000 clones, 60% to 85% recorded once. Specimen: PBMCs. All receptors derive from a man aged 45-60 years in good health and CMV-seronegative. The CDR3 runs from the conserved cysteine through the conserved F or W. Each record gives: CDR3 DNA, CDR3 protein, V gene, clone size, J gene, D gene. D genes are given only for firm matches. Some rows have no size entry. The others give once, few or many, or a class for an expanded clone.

DNA: TGCAGCGTTGAAGTCGTCGGGGGCGGGGGGGATACGCAGTATTTT
CDR3: CSVEVVGGGGDTQYF
V: TRBV29-1
size: -
J: TRBJ2-3
D: TRBD2

DNA: TGTGCCAGCAGTTTATGGCAAAACACCGGGGAGCTGTTTTTT
CDR3: CASSLWQNTGELFF
V: TRBV27
size: -
J: TRBJ2-2
D: -

DNA: TGTGCCTGGGGGAGGGGGATAAATTCACCCCTCCACTTT
CDR3: CAWGRGINSPLHF
V: TRBV30
size: -
J: TRBJ1-6
D: -

DNA: TGTGCCGCTAAGTTGCCCTCTGGGGCCAACGTCCTGACTTTC
CDR3: CAAKLPSGANVLTF
V: TRBV6-1
size: few
J: TRBJ2-6
D: -

DNA: TGCGCCAGCAGCTACGGACTAGCGGGAGTGGGGGGAGAGACCCAGTACTTC
CDR3: CASSYGLAGVGGETQYF
V: TRBV5-1
size: -
J: TRBJ2-5
D: TRBD2

DNA: TGTGCCAGCAGCCCAACAGGGGCCGGGGAGCTGTTTTTT
CDR3: CASSPTGAGELFF
V: TRBV7-6
size: -
J: TRBJ2-2
D: TRBD1

DNA: TGTGCCAGCGGGGAGCTCGCTGCAACTAATGAAAAACTGTTTTTT
CDR3: CASGELAATNEKLFF
V: TRBV2
size: -
J: TRBJ1-4
D: -

DNA: TGTGCCAGCAGCGGAGGTCTTGAAAAACTGTTTTTT
CDR3: CASSGGLEKLFF
V: TRBV7-9
size: -
J: TRBJ1-4
D: -

DNA: TGTGCCAGCAGTCAGCTAGCGGACCGCACAGATACGCAGTATTTT
CDR3: CASSQLADRTDTQYF
V: TRBV4-2
size: -
J: TRBJ2-3
D: TRBD2

DNA: TGTGCCAGCAGCTTGGTCGGGACAGGGGATTGGAGTAACTATGGCTACACCTTC
CDR3: CASSLVGTGDWSNYGYTF
V: TRBV5-6
size: -
J: TRBJ1-2
D: TRBD1

DNA: TGCGCCAGCAGTTCTGAGGGGGGGGTGCTCTCACCCCTCCACTTT
CDR3: CASSSEGGVLSPLHF
V: TRBV5-1
size: -
J: TRBJ1-6
D: -